These 32 T cell receptor beta chains came from one sample sequenced in a study of T cell repertoires in cytomegalovirus infection. MiXCR, run by TCRdb on the reads, gives a single entry per CDR3 protein. The profile shows 450,000 to 550,000 distinct CDR3 sequences, 16% of them singletons. The sequenced material came from CD8+ T cells from PBMCs. These receptors all stem from a human donor in good health (CMV status not recorded). Some clones in this sample may be carry-over from other donors' samples.

V and J are TRBV4-1 and TRBJ2-2; 7 nucleotides align to TRBD2. The V and J ends lost 2 bases and 7 bases, in that order; junction bases with no gene match: 7. CDR3 length equals 15 residues. Germline-derived CDR1 and CDR2 are MGHRA and YSYEKL. CDR3 region: CASSQKAGFGGELFF. The CDR3 DNA reads as TGCGCCAGCAGCCAAAAAGCGGGGTTCGGCGGGGAGCTGTTTTTT.

This chain connects TRBV5-6 to TRBJ2-1; TRBD2 agrees at 9 bases. With 4 bases clipped from V and 1 base from J, the junction kept 9 bases outside the gene matches. Germline lookup yields CDR1 SGHDT and CDR2 YYEEEE. There are 17 residues in the CDR3. For the CDR3, the DNA is TGTGCCAGCAGCACCGGGACTAGCCTCCCGTCCTACAATGAGCAGTTCTTC. It translates to CASSTGTSLPSYNEQFF.

The rearrangement links TRBV6-5 to TRBJ1-1; perhaps TRBD1 as D (5 bases). Trimming cost V 4 bases and J 6 bases, with 15 bases left between them. The V gene's germline CDR1 is MNHEY and CDR2 SVGAGI. The CDR3 runs to 14 residues. CDR3: CASSSGPRWAEAFF. The CDR3 nucleotides are TGTGCCAGCAGTTCGGGACCTCGTTGGGCTGAAGCTTTCTTT.

In the case of this clonotype: Sequence at one end of the junction differs from germline and may be a read error. This chain joins TRBV11-3 and TRBJ1-5, with TRBD1 identical over 10 bases. Germline V CDR1 and CDR2: SGHNT, YENEEA. The CDR3 runs 17 residues. The CDR3 reads CARSLPGTGVSNQPKHF. CDR3 nucleotides: TGTGCCAGAAGCTTACCTGGGACAGGGGTTAGCAATCAGCCCAAGCATTTT.

This chain connects TRBV23-1 to TRBJ2-7; TRBD1 aligns across 7 bases. TRBV23-1 counts as an open reading frame of uncertain function. Trimming removed 4 bases from V and 5 bases from J; junction bases left unmatched: 5. CDR3 length equals 13 residues. CDR3 coding DNA: TGCGCCAGCAGTCGCCGACAGGGTAACGAGCAGTACTTC. Translating it yields CASSRRQGNEQYF.

This chain uses TRBV27 with TRBJ1-1; D perhaps matches TRBD1 (6 bases). Trimming removed 7 bases at V and 5 bases at J, with 14 bases between. The CDR3 consists of 13 residues. The germline CDR1 and CDR2 sequences are MNHEY and SMNVEV (reference sequence). The CDR3 is CASTGGRKTEAFF. As DNA, the CDR3 is TGTGCCAGCACTGGGGGGCGTAAAACTGAAGCTTTCTTT.

This clonotype was counted only a few times. The genes are TRBV19 and TRBJ1-1; a weak D match, TRBD1 (6 bases). The V end lost 0 bases, the J end lost 5 bases, and 10 bases lay between the germline ends. The CDR3 spans 14 residues. Germline assignment: CDR1 LNHDA and CDR2 SQIVND (reference sequence). The DNA of the CDR3 is TGTGCCAGTAGTATAGATCTAGGGGGGACTGAAGCTTTCTTT. Protein sequence: CASSIDLGGTEAFF.

This clonotype was seen at least ten times. The chain is built from TRBV19 and TRBJ1-5; no reliable D call. The CDR3 runs 15 residues. V lost 6 bases and J lost 0, with 12 bases in between. In germline, CDR1 is LNHDA, CDR2 SQIVND (reference sequence). The chain's CDR3 is CASSTTHYSNQPQHF. DNA of the CDR3: TGTGCCAGTAGCACGACACATTATAGCAATCAGCCCCAGCATTTT. Filled out from reference TRBV19 and TRBJ1-5, the complete variable domain reads DGGITQSPKYLFRKEGQNVTLSCEQNLNHDAMYWYRQDPGQGLRLIYYSQIVNDFQKGDIAEGYSVSREKKESFPLTVTSAQKNPTAFYLCASSTTHYSNQPQHFGDGTRLSIL.

This clonotype came up many times. The genes are TRBV19 and TRBJ2-1; possibly TRBD2 for D (6 bases). V lost 3 bases, J lost 0 bases, and 18 bases lay in between. Germline V lookup: CDR1 LNHDA, CDR2 SQIVND (reference sequence). This CDR3 is built from 18 residues. In nucleotides, the CDR3 is TGTGCCAGTAGTATCGGGACTTCTCAACTAAGCTCCTACAATGAGCAGTTCTTC. It specifies CASSIGTSQLSSYNEQFF. Supplemented by reference TRBV19 and TRBJ2-1, the full variable domain reads DGGITQSPKYLFRKEGQNVTLSCEQNLNHDAMYWYRQDPGQGLRLIYYSQIVNDFQKGDIAEGYSVSREKKESFPLTVTSAQKNPTAFYLCASSIGTSQLSSYNEQFFGPGTRLTVL.

This clonotype was counted at least ten times. The V call is TRBV6-5, the J call TRBJ2-2; possibly TRBD1 for D (5 bases). Trimming left V 0 bases short and J 5 bases short, with 19 bases between. The germline V gene has CDR1 MNHEY and CDR2 SVGAGI. The CDR3 is made up of 18 amino acids. The CDR3 spells CASSYSGNRGRQTGELFF. The CDR3 DNA reads as TGTGCCAGCAGTTACTCGGGGAATCGTGGCAGACAGACCGGGGAGCTGTTTTTT.

V is TRBV4-1 and J is TRBJ2-1; 9 bases line up with TRBD1. CDR1 and CDR2 from the germline V gene are MGHRA and YSYEKL. This CDR3 is 15 amino acids long. The J segment lost 6 bases and the V segment lost 4 bases, leaving 7 bases of the junction unmatched. The CDR3, as DNA: TGCGCCAGCAGCCTCCGGGACAGGGACATCAATGAGCAGTTCTTC. Protein product: CASSLRDRDINEQFF.

For this clonotype: This may stem from a read error, because a much larger clone lies one nucleotide away. Likely a read error: the CDR3 ends without its conserved phenylalanine or tryptophan. J is TRBJ2-1 and V is TRBV11-2, with unresolved D. Germline V lookup: CDR1 SGHAT, CDR2 FQNNGV. V lost 0 bases, J lost 6 bases, and 9 bases lay in between. The CDR3 has 14 residues. Here the CDR3 DNA reads TGTGCCAGCAGCTTAGACGACGAACTCAATGAGCAGTTCTTA. Its translation is CASSLDDELNEQFL.

The chain carries TRBV5-1 and TRBJ2-7; a possible D gene is TRBD2 (6 bases). Trimming left V 2 bases short and J 4 bases short, with 10 bases between. The V gene's germline CDR1 is SGHRS and CDR2 YFSETQ. CDR3 length: 13 residues. The CDR3 spells CASSFGTQYEQYF. The DNA of the CDR3 is TGCGCCAGCAGCTTCGGGACTCAGTACGAGCAGTACTTC.

Only a few counts were recorded for this clonotype. The genes are TRBV2 and TRBJ2-1, with a tentative D call TRBD1 (5 bases). Trimming pared 7 bases from V and 12 bases from J, leaving 16 bases between. The CDR3 runs 12 residues. Germline values: CDR1 SNHLY, CDR2 FYNNEI. The CDR3 nucleotides are TGTGCCAGCATGGATCGGCAGGGATGGCAGTTCTTC. This gives the protein CASMDRQGWQFF.

This clonotype was detected many times. This chain joins TRBV7-6 and TRBJ2-7; 11 bases line up with TRBD1. Germline V CDR1 and CDR2: SGHVS, FNYEAQ. Trimming cost V 4 bases and J 2 bases; bases outside gene matches: 1. CDR3 length: 14 amino acids. For the CDR3, the DNA is TGTGCCAGCAGCTGGGGACAGGGGGCCTACGAGCAGTACTTC. Protein: CASSWGQGAYEQYF.

This clonotype was counted many times. V usage is TRBV19 and J usage is TRBJ2-5; no clear D. CDR3 length equals 14 residues. CDR1 LNHDA and CDR2 SQIVND come from the germline V gene (reference sequence). The V end was cut by 7 bases, the J end by 0 bases, with 12 bases between. The CDR3 sequence: CASTDWGDQETQYF. The CDR3 DNA reads as TGTGCCAGTACCGACTGGGGTGACCAAGAGACCCAGTACTTC.

The V call is TRBV7-4, the J call TRBJ2-1; 7 bases align to TRBD2. Trimming removed 8 bases from V and 5 bases from J; junction bases left unmatched: 15. The germline CDR1 and CDR2 sequences are SGHVT and SQSDAQ. This CDR3 has 16 residues. In DNA, the CDR3 is TGTGCCAGCGGCCCCCCCCAGACTAGCCTCAACAATGAGCAGTTCTTC. Its protein product is CASGPPQTSLNNEQFF.

The chain recombines TRBV2 with TRBJ2-7, with 8 bases that match TRBD1. This CDR3 comprises 17 residues. Germline loops: CDR1 SNHLY, CDR2 FYNNEI. The V gene end was trimmed by 3 bases and the J gene end by 7 bases; junction bases not matched to a gene: 17. The chain's CDR3 is CASSDTEVGQGVGEQYF. The CDR3 DNA reads TGTGCCAGCAGTGATACCGAAGTCGGACAGGGAGTAGGAGAGCAGTACTTC.

The sample holds many counts of this clonotype. The gene calls are TRBV19 and TRBJ2-7; TRBD1 matches at 11 bases. The CDR3 length is 14 residues. The V segment lost 6 bases and the J segment 5 bases; nucleotides outside the gene matches: 6. The germline gives CDR1 LNHDA, CDR2 SQIVND (reference sequence). The CDR3 region is CASRLGQGANEQYF. The CDR3 nucleotides read TGTGCCAGTAGACTTGGACAGGGGGCAAACGAGCAGTACTTC.

The J gene is TRBJ1-1, the V gene TRBV11-3; weak D call: TRBD1 (5 bases). This CDR3 has 16 residues. The V end lost 0 bases, the J end lost 2 bases, and 13 bases lay between the germline ends. Germline values: CDR1 SGHNT, CDR2 YENEEA. The CDR3 loop reads CASSLDPGLGNTEAFF. As DNA, the CDR3 is TGTGCCAGCAGCTTAGATCCGGGGCTGGGCAACACTGAAGCTTTCTTT.

This clonotype has ten or more counts. The gene calls are TRBV7-6 and TRBJ1-1; D gene uncertain. With 3 bases removed from V and 0 bases from J, the gap between germline ends came to 5 bases. Germline CDR1 SGHVS, CDR2 FNYEAQ. The CDR3 runs 13 residues. This chain's CDR3 is CASSFQVNTEAFF. CDR3 DNA: TGTGCCAGCAGCTTCCAAGTGAACACTGAAGCTTTCTTT.

This clonotype was seen more than once but under ten times. The chain uses TRBV11-2 and TRBJ1-2; the D gene is possibly TRBD1 (6 bases). Germline V gives CDR1 SGHAT, CDR2 FQNNGV. CDR3 length: 11 residues. Trimming took 4 bases from V and 7 from J, leaving 7 bases between them. The CDR3 loop reads CASSSTGGYTF. Here the CDR3 DNA reads TGTGCCAGCAGCTCGACAGGTGGCTACACCTTC.

This clonotype came up a few times. This chain links TRBV25-1 with TRBJ2-1; D gene uncertain. CDR1 is MGHDK and CDR2 is SYGVNS in the germline V gene. V was pared by 4 bases and J by 9 bases, with 13 bases between. This CDR3 is built from 13 residues. The DNA of the CDR3 is TGTGCCAGCAGTGTGACGACCCGCCTTGAGCAGTTCTTC. It is translated as CASSVTTRLEQFF.

This chain connects TRBV18 to TRBJ1-1; TRBD1 is a possible D gene (6 bases). This CDR3 has 18 residues. The V end was cut by 2 bases, the J end by 4 bases, with 23 bases between. Germline-derived CDR1 and CDR2 are KGHSH and LQKENI. CDR3 sequence: CASSPEGEQGQRSTEAFF. DNA of the CDR3: TGTGCCAGCTCACCAGAGGGGGAGCAGGGTCAGCGGAGCACTGAAGCTTTCTTT.

This clonotype was counted only a few times. This rearrangement joins TRBV12-5 to TRBJ1-2; D unclear. The CDR3 totals 15 residues. Per germline, CDR1 LGHNT and CDR2 FRNRAP. V was shortened by 6 bases and J by 3 bases, with 17 bases between the two germline ends. This CDR3 is CASGHDGSPHYGYTF. In nucleotides, the CDR3 is TGTGCTAGTGGCCACGACGGGAGCCCTCACTATGGCTACACCTTC.

This clonotype has a count of ten or more. This chain joins TRBV5-6 and TRBJ1-2; the D is unclear. The CDR3 length is 14 residues. In germline, CDR1 is SGHDT, CDR2 YYEEEE. Trimming stripped 1 base from V and 5 bases from J, with 12 bases between. The CDR3 sequence: CASSLSRSGYGYTF. CDR3 nucleotide sequence: TGTGCCAGCAGCTTGAGTCGTAGTGGGTATGGCTACACCTTC.

Many counts were recorded for this clonotype. The chain recombines TRBV7-6 with TRBJ2-5; a weak D match, TRBD1 (5 bases). Germline CDR1 SGHVS, CDR2 FNYEAQ. Trimming shortened V by 1 base and J by 3 bases, and 12 bases separated the two germline ends. The CDR3 length is 15 residues. CDR3 in amino acids: CASSLDQGLEETQYF. The CDR3 nucleotides are TGTGCCAGCAGCTTAGATCAGGGTTTGGAAGAGACCCAGTACTTC.

A few counts support this clonotype. The rearrangement uses TRBV20-1 and TRBJ2-1; D is unclear. CDR1 is DFQATT, CDR2 SNEGSKA, per germline (reference sequence). The CDR3 extends over 14 amino acids. V shed 6 bases and J shed 2 bases, with 14 bases lying between them. CDR3 residues: CSARTGRTYNEQFF. The DNA of the CDR3 is TGCAGTGCCCGCACCGGGCGGACCTACAATGAGCAGTTCTTC.

This clonotype was seen a handful of times. J is TRBJ1-2 and V is TRBV6-2 or TRBV6-3; weak D call: TRBD1 (5 bases). Germline V gene sequence: CDR1 MNHEY, CDR2 SVGEGT. The CDR3 sequence is 13 residues long. V gave up 4 bases and J gave up 12 bases, with 18 bases separating them. The CDR3 here is CASSSGTSVVDTF. DNA of the CDR3: TGTGCCAGCAGTTCAGGGACTTCCGTGGTGGACACCTTC.

This clonotype was counted at least ten times. The chain joins TRBV11-3 to TRBJ2-1; TRBD2 matches at 11 bases. The CDR3 totals 15 residues. J was trimmed by 7 bases and V by 5 bases; bases with no gene match: 7. Germline values: CDR1 SGHNT, CDR2 YENEEA. CDR3 nucleotide sequence: TGTGCCAGCAGCCAGGGACTAGCGGCATCGAATGAGCAGTTCTTC. Amino acid sequence: CASSQGLAASNEQFF.

This clonotype has ten or more counts. The chain couples TRBV7-3 to TRBJ2-1; maybe TRBD1 (6 bases). The CDR3 has 15 amino acids. Deletions cut 0 bases from V and 7 bases from J, with 13 bases between. In germline, CDR1 is SGHTA, CDR2 FQGTGA. DNA of the CDR3: TGTGCCAGCAGCTTAACCGGACAGACTGTGAATGAGCAGTTCTTC. Encoded protein: CASSLTGQTVNEQFF.

Only a few counts were recorded for this clonotype. The genes are TRBV20-1 and TRBJ1-6; unclear D gene. The CDR3 length is 17 residues. V was trimmed by 6 bases and J by 2 bases, leaving 20 bases between them. The V gene's germline CDR1 is DFQATT and CDR2 SNEGSKA (reference sequence). CDR3 nucleotide sequence: TGCAGTGCCCCTCTGGACTCTTCCGCGGCCTATAATTCACCCCTCCACTTT. As protein: CSAPLDSSAAYNSPLHF.